A single sample gave rise to the 23 T cell receptor beta chains below, sequenced in a study of cytomegalovirus exposure and HLA in healthy donors. Amplification used 60 Vbeta primers and 13 Jbeta primers. Only in-frame clones appear in the TCRdb table, and some are missing; sequencing was by immunoSEQ multiplex PCR. The profile covers 170,000 or so clones, with under 85% appearing a single time and 1.6% taken by the ten largest. Sequenced input: PBMCs. These receptors all stem from a man in his forties or fifties in good health and CMV-seronegative.

The chain is built from TRBV6-5 and TRBJ1-1; 8 bases align to TRBD1. The CDR3 consists of 14 residues. CDR1 is MNHEY, CDR2 SVGAGI, per germline. The V gene end was trimmed by 5 bases and the J gene end by 0 bases; junction bases not matched to a gene: 2. The CDR3 sequence: CASSGGQVNTEAFF. CDR3 DNA: TGTGCCAGCAGTGGGGGACAGGTGAACACTGAAGCTTTCTTT.

The V and J genes are TRBV9 and TRBJ1-1; maybe TRBD1 (6 bases). CDR3 length equals 16 residues. Germline-derived CDR1 and CDR2 are SGDLS and YYNGEE. Between the trimmed V and J ends, which lost 4 bases and 0 bases, there was a span of 16 bases. CDR3 nucleotides: TGTGCCAGCAGCAAGGGTCTGAGGGGGATGAACACTGAAGCTTTCTTT. Protein product: CASSKGLRGMNTEAFF. Complete variable domain (other parts from reference TRBV9 and TRBJ1-1): DSGVTQTPKHLITATGQRVTLRCSPRSGDLSVYWYQQSLDQGLQFLIQYYNGEERAKGNILERFSAQQFPDLHSELNLSSLELGDSALYFCASSKGLRGMNTEAFFGQGTRLTVV.

V is TRBV7-3 and J is TRBJ1-4; perhaps TRBD1 as D (6 bases). The CDR3 runs to 15 residues. Germline V lookup: CDR1 SGHTA, CDR2 FQGTGA. Trimming removed 2 bases from V and 6 bases from J, with 13 bases in between. The CDR3 spells CASSLFTGSYEKLFF. CDR3 DNA: TGTGCCAGCAGCTTATTTACAGGGTCGTATGAAAAACTGTTTTTT.

Only one count was recorded for this clone. The chain combines TRBV9 with TRBJ1-5, with D maybe TRBD1 (6 bases). CDR1 is SGDLS, CDR2 YYNGEE, per germline. The CDR3 is made up of 12 amino acids. V was pared by 4 bases and J by 4 bases, with 6 bases between. The CDR3 nucleotides read TGTGCCAGCAGCCAGGGGAATCAGCCCCAGCATTTT. Its protein product is CASSQGNQPQHF.

The gene calls are TRBV15 and TRBJ2-7; 9 bases fit TRBD1. Germline values: CDR1 LNHNV, CDR2 YYDKDF (reference sequence). This CDR3 is built from 15 residues. With V trimmed by 3 bases and J by 4 bases, 7 bases remained unmatched. DNA of the CDR3: TGTGCCACCAGCAGTATCAGGACAGGGGTATACGAGCAGTACTTC. Its protein is CATSSIRTGVYEQYF.

The V call is TRBV18, the J call TRBJ2-5, with D possibly being TRBD1 (6 bases). The V and J ends lost 3 bases and 1 base respectively, with 9 bases between them. Germline CDR1 and CDR2: KGHSH and LQKENI. The CDR3 covers 14 residues. CDR3 DNA: TGTGCCAGCTCACCTGGGACATTCCAAGAGACCCAGTACTTC. Protein product: CASSPGTFQETQYF. Complete variable domain (other parts from reference TRBV18 and TRBJ2-5): NAGVMQNPRHLVRRRGQEARLRCSPMKGHSHVYWYRQLPEEGLKFMVYLQKENIIDESGMPKERFSAEFPKEGPSILRIQQVVRGDSAAYFCASSPGTFQETQYFGPGTRLLVL.

A few counts support this clone. The chain recombines TRBV4-3 with TRBJ2-2, with D maybe TRBD2 (6 bases). The CDR3 is 15 amino acids. V was pared by 1 base and J by 5 bases, with 11 bases between. Per germline, CDR1 LGHNA and CDR2 YSLEER. The CDR3 sequence: CASSQGPGRTGELFF. Written as DNA, the CDR3 is TGCGCCAGCAGCCAAGGTCCCGGGAGAACCGGGGAGCTGTTTTTT.

The table lists this clone with a few counts. The gene calls are TRBV6-1 and TRBJ1-2; D gene unclear. The CDR3 loop spans 15 amino acids. V shed 3 bases and J shed 5 bases, with 16 bases lying between them. From germline, CDR1 is MNHNS and CDR2 SASEGT. The CDR3 loop reads CASSENPRGWYGYTF. The CDR3 DNA reads TGTGCCAGCAGTGAGAACCCCCGGGGATGGTATGGCTACACCTTC.

The J gene is TRBJ1-2, the V gene TRBV4-2, with 9 nucleotides matching TRBD1. V shed 1 base and J 5 bases; nucleotides not matched to a gene: 5. CDR1 is LGHNA, CDR2 YNFKEQ, per germline. This CDR3 contains 15 residues. DNA for the CDR3: TGTGCCAGCAGCCAAGTGGGACAGGGTTCGTATGGCTACACCTTC. Residues: CASSQVGQGSYGYTF.

This chain links TRBV2 with TRBJ2-3; weak D call: TRBD2 (6 bases). Germline assignment: CDR1 SNHLY and CDR2 FYNNEI. The CDR3 is made up of 11 amino acids. Trimming pared 6 bases from V and 7 bases from J, leaving 8 bases between. For the CDR3, the DNA is TGTGCCAGCAGGGAGGGTTATACGCAGTATTTT. Translating gives CASREGYTQYF.

The rearrangement uses TRBV6-1 and TRBJ2-3; 8 nucleotides agree with TRBD2. Trimming at V came to 4 bases and at J to 3 bases, leaving 9 bases not matched to a gene. Looked up from germline, CDR1 is MNHNS and CDR2 is SASEGT. The CDR3 totals 16 residues. In DNA, the CDR3 is TGTGCCAGCAGTGCCAGTTACAGCGGGAGTACAGATACGCAGTATTTT. Its protein product is CASSASYSGSTDTQYF.

This clone was seen once. V usage is TRBV6-1 and J usage is TRBJ1-1; TRBD1 is a possible D gene (5 bases). This CDR3 is built from 17 residues. Germline V gives CDR1 MNHNS, CDR2 SASEGT. Trimming removed 2 bases at V and 1 base at J, with 17 bases between. The CDR3 spells CASSERWPAGSNTEAFF. The CDR3, as DNA: TGTGCCAGCAGTGAACGATGGCCGGCAGGGTCGAACACTGAAGCTTTCTTT.

This clone has just a few counts. This sequence joins TRBV9 and TRBJ1-3, with D perhaps TRBD1 (6 bases). Germline-derived CDR1 and CDR2 are SGDLS and YYNGEE. The CDR3 totals 15 residues. Trimming pared 4 bases from V and 3 bases from J, leaving 14 bases between. In DNA, the CDR3 is TGTGCCAGCAGCCCCGACAGGAAAATTGGAAACACCATATATTTT. This translates into CASSPDRKIGNTIYF.

This clone was seen only a few times. This chain uses TRBV6-1 with TRBJ1-6; D possibly corresponds to TRBD1 (5 bases). The CDR3 has 14 residues. Between the trimmed V and J ends, which lost 7 bases and 6 bases, there was a span of 13 bases. Germline V lookup: CDR1 MNHNS, CDR2 SASEGT. CDR3: CASMTRVPNSPLHF. CDR3 DNA sequence: TGTGCCAGCATGACCAGGGTCCCTAATTCACCCCTCCACTTT.

CDR3 region: CASSESGRGNTDTQYF. Written as DNA, the CDR3 is TGTGCCAGCAGTGAAAGTGGCAGGGGCAACACAGATACGCAGTATTTT. This chain links TRBV25-1 with TRBJ2-3, with D possibly matching TRBD1 (6 bases). This CDR3 has 16 amino acids. V lost 2 bases and J 2 bases, leaving 14 bases between the germline ends. CDR1 and CDR2 (germline): MGHDK, SYGVNS.

The chain links TRBV2 to TRBJ2-7; TRBD2 might be the D (6 bases). The CDR3 totals 13 residues. Germline loops: CDR1 SNHLY, CDR2 FYNNEI. Trimming removed 3 bases at V and 3 bases at J, with 9 bases between. The DNA of the CDR3 is TGTGCCAGCAGTGACACGGGGGACTACGAGCAGTACTTC. Amino acids: CASSDTGDYEQYF.

In this sample, this clone turned up a few times. This rearrangement joins TRBV7-8 to TRBJ1-4, with a possible D match to TRBD1 (5 bases). The CDR3 length is 13 residues. In germline, CDR1 is SGHVS, CDR2 FQNEAQ. Trimming took off 6 bases at V and 7 bases at J, with 12 bases between the two ends. The CDR3 reads CASRSGGGEKLFF. For the CDR3, the DNA is TGTGCCAGCAGATCGGGGGGAGGTGAAAAACTGTTTTTT.

V and J are TRBV11-3 and TRBJ1-1; 8 nucleotides align to TRBD1. The germline gives CDR1 SGHNT, CDR2 YENEEA. Unmatched junction bases numbered 8, after V lost 5 bases and J lost 6 bases. The CDR3 is made up of 14 amino acids. DNA of the CDR3: TGTGCCAGCAGCGTAGGACAGGGTTCTTCTGAAGCTTTCTTT. Translation: CASSVGQGSSEAFF.

The chain has TRBV7-2 and TRBJ2-1; D possibly corresponds to TRBD2 (5 bases). The CDR3 covers 15 residues. With 5 bases removed from V and 7 bases from J, the gap between germline ends came to 18 bases. CDR1 is SGHTA and CDR2 is FQGNSA in the germline V gene. CDR3 sequence reads: CASSPRTAGRNEQFF. The CDR3 nucleotides read TGTGCCAGCAGCCCCCGGACTGCCGGGCGAAATGAGCAGTTCTTC.

This clone was seen only a few times. Germline and junction disagree at one end, which may indicate a read error. The chain joins TRBV7-9 to TRBJ2-6, with 9 bases aligning to TRBD1. CDR1 is SEHNR and CDR2 is FQNEAQ in the germline V gene (reference sequence). The CDR3 is made up of 19 amino acids. Written as DNA, the CDR3 is TGTTCCAGCAGCTCGACCCGGGACAGGGTTGACTCTGGGGCCAACGTCCTGACTTTC. This translates into CSSSSTRDRVDSGANVLTF.

The V gene is TRBV5-1, the J gene TRBJ1-4; the D gene is possibly TRBD1 (5 bases). The V end was cut by 0 bases, the J end by 4 bases, with 7 bases between. From germline, CDR1 is SGHRS and CDR2 YFSETQ. CDR3 size: 14 residues. In DNA, the CDR3 is TGCGCCAGCAGCTTGGGGGGCAGTAATGAAAAACTGTTTTTT. It encodes CASSLGGSNEKLFF.

This sequence joins TRBV6-4 and TRBJ1-2; 11 bases agree with TRBD1. The V segment lost 10 bases and the J segment 8 bases; nucleotides outside the gene matches: 6. The CDR3 is 12 amino acids. The germline V gene has CDR1 MRHNA and CDR2 SNTAGT. The CDR3 nucleotides are TGTGCCATGGACAGGGGGCCGCAGGGCTACACCTTC. Its protein product is CAMDRGPQGYTF.

The chain uses TRBV6-5 and TRBJ2-4; possible D gene TRBD2, 7 bases. Germline V gene data show CDR1 as MNHEY and CDR2 as SVGAGI. The V end was cut by 2 bases, the J end by 7 bases, with 12 bases between. This CDR3 contains 14 residues. CDR3 amino acids: CASSYEGGRNIQYF. The CDR3 DNA follows: TGTGCCAGCAGTTACGAGGGGGGGAGGAACATTCAGTACTTC.